This T cell receptor beta chain derives from a study of regulatory and conventional T cells in RAG deficiency. Assay used: immunoSEQ multiplex PCR; TCRdb lists only in-frame clones, some missing. Of tens of thousands of clones in the sample, about 87% were seen once. Germline CDR1 and CDR2: LNHNV and YYDKDF (reference sequence). The CDR3 loop spans 14 amino acids. With 1 base removed from V and 6 bases from J, the gap between germline ends came to 10 bases. Note on this clone: Antigen specificity is unknown.

Study results and limitations: Patient subsets had shorter CDR3s; Omenn Treg-Tconv overlap exceeded 75%. Compared with controls, unique Treg TCR beta sequences dropped roughly 100-fold in Omenn syndrome and CID/AS.

The same specimen was also included in a second study, on regulatory T cells. As that report states: The PCR used 52 TRBV and 13 TRBJ primers. Patient repertoires had restricted TRB V-J pairs and skewed V and J usage, most in Tregs.

The sample taken for sequencing was CD8+ T cells sorted from blood. The chain has TRBV15 and TRBJ2-1, with D uncertain. The clonotype comes from a human donor in good health. CDR3 bases: TGTGCCACCAGCAGAGCCCGGCTAGTCAATGAGCAGTTCTTC. Translated, it gives CATSRARLVNEQFF. The whole variable domain, filled in from reference TRBV15 and TRBJ2-1, reads DAMVIQNPRYQVTQFGKPVTLSCSQTLNHNVMYWYQQKSSQAPKLLFHYYDKDFNNEADTPDNFQSRRPNTSFCFLDIRSPGLGDTAMYLCATSRARLVNEQFFGPGTRLTVL.